This T cell receptor (beta chain) was observed in a study of shared clonotypes between healthy human individuals (dated by TCRdb to 2019 to 2021). A note on the overall study: Three men and a couple of women, aged 18 to 49 years, made up the cohort. Blood TCR repertoires of several healthy adults were deeply sequenced to estimate repertoire size and the extent of clonotype sharing between individuals. For each donor, CD4 naive and CD4 memory were each run on three plates, CD8 naive on two plates, and CD8 memory on one plate. Each donor's leukapheresis produced roughly between roughly 0.9 and 8.9 billion PBMCs. Libraries were prepared and TCR repertoires were sequenced by different laboratories using diverse techniques, in order to increase sequencing depth and limit assay-specific biases. The study at large found these results: When several donors were compared, the shared fraction of clonotypes was 5% to 6.5% for naive CD4, roughly 3.4% for naive CD8, more than 2% for memory CD4, and around 0.37% for memory CD8. Higher generation probabilities were observed for clonotypes shared by all four sorted-subset donors than for non-shared clonotypes. Even with the large sequencing depth, rarefaction of the sorted-subset datasets indicated that sequencing was incomplete. Because the study included a small number of donors, the genetic and exposure-history diversity represented was limited. Pairwise subsampling indicated that sequencing depth was expected to affect the degree of clonotype sharing among donors. Sampling was restricted to blood, and TCR repertoires in tissue are likely to differ from TCR repertoires in blood. Naive subsets generally had larger estimated clonotype richness than memory subsets did.

Using the deep immunoSEQ assay, multiplex PCR amplified TCR CDR3 regions from genomic DNA. Extracted genomic DNA from each cell subset was spread evenly across all wells of several immunoSEQ 96-well plates, with each plate serving as a replicate. For sorted subsets, approximately 200 ng of genomic DNA, equivalent to some 30,000 T cell genomes, went into each replicate PCR. Purified libraries were quantified with a Qubit 3.0 fluorometer, sized on a Bioanalyzer 2100, and re-quantified with the KAPA Library Quantification kit. Every immunoSEQ 96-well plate was sequenced on a dedicated single-read 150-cycle Illumina NextSeq 550 flow cell. In the authors' own workflow: The immunoSEQ output contained only junctional sequences without quality scores, so filtering could not match that applied to full-length reads. Sequences were annotated with PyIR, a Python wrapper for IgBLAST v1.9, and V/J genes and CDR3 were assigned using IMGT germline references. Reads were filtered out if the reads had weak V/J assignments (E-value above 1e-6), no CDR3, stop codons, out-of-frame junctions, or ambiguous translated residues. V3J clonotypes were defined by identical inferred V gene, J gene, and CDR3 amino acid sequence. Percentage overlap between repertoires was computed as shared unique clonotypes divided by the size of the smaller repertoire. Richness of each repertoire was evaluated using RTK rarefaction, the Chao1 estimator, and Recon v2.1 estimates of unobserved clonotypes. Generation probabilities for all TCRbeta clonotypes obtained by the gDNA method from several donors were computed using OLGA. This is the immuneACCESS table as TCRdb keeps it, with only in-frame sequences that have V and J called. A part of the clones is gone; compared with another copy, unresolved V genes explain less than half, and the rest is unexplained. The V and J calls and clone size come from that table; D and trimming were worked out from the DNA. Recorded for this sample are approximately 1,500,000 clones; 95% to 99% of them occurred a single time. The biggest ten clones account for 0.45% of the sample.

V and J lose 6 bases and 5 bases, and a span of 19 bases separates them. According to the germline V gene, CDR1 reads MNHEY and CDR2 reads SVGAGI. Inclusive of the bounding cysteine and phenylalanine, the CDR3 is 15 residues long. Only the CDR3 part of the read is kept: 45 bases, read in frame from the first base. A note on this clone: This receptor's antigen is unknown. Per-base qualities were not stored, and no clone one base away is much larger.

The donors were healthy, HIV-negative adults who had no recently reported acute infections or vaccinations. Every donor was a Caucasian adult living in Nashville, Tennessee, USA. CD4+ T cells were enriched through magnetic negative selection, after which naive cells were positively selected on CD45RA and the remaining negative fraction served as the memory subset. After blood collection by leukapheresis, PBMCs were isolated using Ficoll-Histopaque density gradient centrifugation and then cryopreserved in the vapor phase of liquid nitrogen. Analytical flow cytometry was used to check the purity and quantity of every magnetically sorted T cell population. Genomic DNA was isolated from each sorted fraction and quantified by UV absorbance on a Nanodrop 2000c.

The material sequenced was naive CD4+ T cells sorted from blood. The sample's cell subset or site label, in plain terms: CD45RA+ positively selected. The sequence came from a man younger than 45 in good health. The rearrangement joined TRBV6-5 to TRBJ2-5; no D segment can be confidently identified. CDR3 sequence: CASRPQAVRWETQYF. In nucleotides, the sequence is TGTGCCAGCAGACCTCAGGCAGTTAGGTGGGAGACCCAGTACTTC.